This T cell receptor beta chain is drawn from a study of cytomegalovirus exposure and HLA in healthy donors. Study details: Among about 190 million T cells, an earlier analysis found 120 million or so unique TCR beta sequences. About 80 million unique TCR sequences came from HLA-typed donors in an early release.

V was pared by 2 bases and J by 7 bases, with 13 bases between. The CDR3 contains 14 residues. CDR1 SGHRS and CDR2 YFSETQ come from the germline V gene. 60 Vbeta and 13 Jbeta primers were used in PCR. Produced via immunoSEQ multiplex PCR; TCRdb's table is partial and in-frame only. The sample yields under 200,000 clones, 82% seen once. Whole-study results and caveats: Many donors carried some public TCRs, although rarity characterized most TCR sequences.

Notes on this clone: The antigen remains unidentified.

The chain employs TRBV5-1 and TRBJ1-5, with D possibly being TRBD1 (5 bases). The sequenced sample consisted of PBMCs. The receptor comes from a woman aged 18-29 years in good health and CMV-seronegative. The CDR3 DNA is TGCGCCAGCAGCTTAGGGGAGGAAGGACAGCCCCAGCATTTT. It specifies CASSLGEEGQPQHF.